The 19 T cell receptor beta chains reported below all come from one sample, sequenced in a study of PD-1 blockade in mismatch repair-deficient tumors. Repertoires were generated with immunoSEQ multiplex PCR, while TCRdb's copy carries only in-frame clones and drops some. The table has 60,000 to 75,000 clones, more than 70% seen once. Material: peripheral blood, obtained 52 weeks after starting pembrolizumab. These receptors were taken from an adult with mismatch repair-deficient cancer.

The V and J genes are TRBV21-1 and TRBJ1-5; TRBD1 was called by the table and not checked on the DNA. TRBV21-1 is recorded as a pseudogene. The CDR3 runs 17 residues. CDR3 amino acids: CASSARDRGLSNQPQHF. The CDR3 DNA follows: TGTGCCAGCAGCGCCCGGGACAGGGGGCTAAGCAATCAGCCCCAGCATTTT.

CDR3 nucleotide sequence: TGTGCCAGCAGCCCGGACACCTCACTAGCCTCCGAGCAGTACTTC. Translating it yields CASSPDTSLASEQYF. The chain has TRBV14 and TRBJ2-7, with a tentative D call TRBD2 (6 bases). Germline values: CDR1 SGHDN, CDR2 FVKESK. The CDR3 spans 15 residues. V was clipped by 4 bases and J by 6 bases, with 19 bases between them.

In nucleotides, the CDR3 is TGTGCCAGCAGCTCGAAGGAGGGCTGGGAGCAGTACTTC. It yields the protein CASSSKEGWEQYF. The rearrangement joins TRBV7-9 to TRBJ2-7; TRBD2 might be the D (6 bases). V lost 4 bases to trimming and J lost 7 bases, with 14 bases between them. CDR3 size: 13 residues. Germline V lookup: CDR1 SEHNR, CDR2 FQNEAQ (reference sequence).

This chain uses TRBV4-3 with TRBJ2-1, with D tentatively TRBD1 or TRBD2 (6 bases each). The CDR3 loop spans 14 amino acids. V was shortened by 4 bases and J by 7 bases, with 14 bases between the two germline ends. In germline, CDR1 is LGHNA, CDR2 YSLEER. CDR3 protein: CASSPQRGGNEQFF. CDR3 nucleotides: TGCGCCAGCAGCCCACAGCGAGGGGGGAATGAGCAGTTCTTC.

CDR3 in amino acids: CASSLGRGGYGYTF. CDR3 nucleotides: TGTGCCAGCAGTCTGGGAAGGGGGGGCTATGGCTACACCTTC. The chain has TRBV6-5 and TRBJ1-2, with D possibly matching TRBD1 (6 bases). Trimming pared 5 bases from V and 4 bases from J, leaving 14 bases between. This CDR3 region has 14 residues. Germline assignment: CDR1 MNHEY and CDR2 SVGAGI.

As DNA, the CDR3 is TGCGCCAGCAATCCGTCCGGGACGGCAGGAAACACCATATATTTT. As protein: CASNPSGTAGNTIYF. J is TRBJ1-3 and V is TRBV10-2; a possible D gene is TRBD1 (5 bases). This CDR3 comprises 15 residues. Trimming took off 7 bases at V and 4 bases at J, with 17 bases between the two ends. CDR1 and CDR2 from the germline V gene are WSHSY and SAAADI.

The rearrangement links TRBV7-9 to TRBJ1-2, with TRBD1 as a possible D gene (5 bases). The CDR3 is made up of 16 amino acids. The V end lost 2 bases, the J end lost 4 bases, and 17 bases lay between the germline ends. CDR1 and CDR2 from the germline V gene are SEHNR and FQNEAQ (reference sequence). CDR3 DNA sequence: TGTGCCAGCAGCTTATCCCTCACCGCGGGGACCTATGGCTACACCTTC. It is translated as CASSLSLTAGTYGYTF.

A remark on this clone: The sample holds other DNA sequences that translate to the same CDR3. The chain has TRBV7-9 and TRBJ1-2; tentatively, D is TRBD1 (6 bases). This CDR3 comprises 14 residues. V dropped 2 bases and J dropped 2 bases, with 9 bases sitting between them. Looked up from germline, CDR1 is SEHNR and CDR2 is FQNEAQ (reference sequence). The CDR3 protein is CASSLTGGNYGYTF. In DNA form, the CDR3 reads TGTGCCAGCAGCTTAACGGGGGGCAACTATGGCTACACCTTC.

The chain uses TRBV7-2 and TRBJ2-7, with 9 nucleotides matching TRBD1. Germline-derived CDR1 and CDR2 are SGHTA and FQGNSA. The CDR3 has 17 amino acids. V lost 1 base to trimming and J lost 7 bases; unmatched junction nucleotides: 14. The CDR3 DNA follows: TGTGCCAGCAGCTTAGTGGGACAGGGAGGCGTTAGGGAAGAGCAGTACTTC. This codes for CASSLVGQGGVREEQYF.

Here the CDR3 reads CASSPHGVAADTQYF. The CDR3 nucleotides read TGTGCCAGCAGCCCTCACGGAGTAGCTGCAGATACGCAGTATTTT. V gene TRBV9 combines with J gene TRBJ2-3, with D unresolved. V was trimmed by 4 bases and J by 4 bases, leaving 16 bases between them. Germline values: CDR1 SGDLS, CDR2 YYNGEE. The CDR3 length is 15 residues.

The V gene is TRBV29-1, the J gene TRBJ2-7, with TRBD2 identical over 9 bases. CDR1 is SQVTM, CDR2 ANQGSEA, per germline. V lost 7 bases to trimming and J lost 3 bases; unmatched junction nucleotides: 13. The CDR3 loop spans 15 amino acids. The CDR3 reads CSAIRPSGIRYEQYF. The CDR3 nucleotides read TGCAGCGCCATCCGTCCTAGCGGGATACGCTACGAGCAGTACTTC.

The rearrangement joins TRBV11-2 to TRBJ1-1; D may be TRBD1 (5 bases). The germline CDR1 and CDR2 sequences are SGHAT and FQNNGV. V dropped 5 bases and J dropped 1 base, with 11 bases sitting between them. The CDR3 is made up of 14 amino acids. The CDR3 coding sequence is TGTGCCAGCAGCGAGATGGACAAGAACACTGAAGCTTTCTTT. It encodes CASSEMDKNTEAFF.

This rearrangement joins TRBV27 to TRBJ2-1; TRBD1 aligns across 7 bases. CDR1 MNHEY and CDR2 SMNVEV come from the germline V gene (reference sequence). This CDR3 region has 15 residues. The V gene end was trimmed by 6 bases and the J gene end by 1 base; junction bases not matched to a gene: 6. CDR3 sequence: CASSEQGISYNEQFF. The CDR3 DNA is TGTGCCAGCAGCGAACAGGGGATTTCCTACAATGAGCAGTTCTTC.

The chain joins TRBV10-3 to TRBJ2-7; no clear D. With 3 bases removed from V and 1 base from J, the gap between germline ends came to 10 bases. CDR3 size: 14 residues. Germline V CDR1 and CDR2: ENHRY, SYGVKD. CDR3 residues: CAISESRQSYEQYF. The CDR3 region has the DNA TGTGCCATCAGTGAATCGCGACAATCCTACGAGCAGTACTTC.

The chain couples TRBV19 to TRBJ2-1; the match to TRBD1 covers 7 bases. The trim removed 5 bases at V and 9 bases at J, leaving 4 bases unmatched. Germline CDR1 and CDR2: LNHDA and SQIVND (reference sequence). This CDR3 has 12 residues. CDR3 nucleotides: TGTGCCAGTAGTCCTCGGACAGGTGAGCAGTTCTTC. Protein: CASSPRTGEQFF. Variable domain in full (rest from reference TRBV19 and TRBJ2-1): DGGITQSPKYLFRKEGQNVTLSCEQNLNHDAMYWYRQDPGQGLRLIYYSQIVNDFQKGDIAEGYSVSREKKESFPLTVTSAQKNPTAFYLCASSPRTGEQFFGPGTRLTVL.

V usage is TRBV6-5 and J usage is TRBJ2-3; D is possibly TRBD2 (6 bases). CDR3 size: 14 residues. Per the germline V gene, CDR1 is MNHEY and CDR2 is SVGAGI. The V end was cut by 0 bases, the J end by 7 bases, with 11 bases between. The CDR3 is CASSYSSGGYTQYF. Here the CDR3 DNA reads TGTGCCAGCAGTTACTCTAGCGGCGGATATACGCAGTATTTT.

The CDR3 region is CASSYSLNEQFF. Here the CDR3 DNA reads TGTGCCAGCAGTTACAGTCTCAATGAGCAGTTCTTC. V gene TRBV6-6 combines with J gene TRBJ2-1; no definite D call. Deletions cut 2 bases from V and 6 bases from J, with 5 bases between. CDR1 is MNHNY and CDR2 is SVGAGI in the germline V gene (reference sequence). The CDR3 is 12 residues long.

This clone was recorded once. This sequence joins TRBV6-5 and TRBJ2-3, with TRBD2 as a possible D gene (7 bases). The CDR3 spans 14 residues. Germline loops: CDR1 MNHEY, CDR2 SVGAGI. V was pared by 5 bases and J by 4 bases, with 13 bases between. CDR3: CASSHRGAPDTQYF. CDR3 bases: TGTGCCAGCAGTCACCGGGGGGCCCCAGATACGCAGTATTTT.

This clone qualifies as large. The chain has TRBV4-3 and TRBJ2-2; 10 bases map to TRBD2. Germline CDR1 and CDR2: LGHNA and YSLEER. The length of the CDR3 is 17 residues. Trimming removed 0 bases from V and 7 bases from J; junction bases left unmatched: 8. CDR3 in amino acids: CASSQDGLAGAGGELFF. The CDR3 bases are TGCGCCAGCAGCCAAGATGGGCTAGCGGGAGCCGGCGGGGAGCTGTTTTTT.